Below are 20 T cell receptor beta chains sequenced from a single sample in a study of T cells in Graves' hyperthyroidism and ophthalmopathy. TCR beta CDR3 sequences were amplified from RNA transcripts. Using the HTBI primer set, a first-round RT-PCR was run on the TCR CDR3. One entry per CDR3 protein results from TCRdb running MiXCR on the multiplex PCR reads. The data hold under 65,000 distinct CDR3 sequences, with roughly 50% observed a single time. The specimen sequenced was blood. Source of these receptors: an older woman with Graves' ophthalmopathy.

The chain carries TRBV6-1 and TRBJ2-5; no reliable D call. Deletions cut 8 bases from V and 4 bases from J, with 14 bases between. In germline, CDR1 is MNHNS, CDR2 SASEGT. The CDR3 loop spans 13 amino acids. The CDR3 sequence is CASGYSPRETQYF. CDR3 DNA: TGTGCCAGCGGTTACTCGCCTCGAGAGACCCAGTACTTC.

This clonotype showed up many times. V gene TRBV6-1 combines with J gene TRBJ1-5; D ambiguous. The V gene lost 8 bases and the J gene lost 3 bases, with 11 bases spanning the gap. Germline V gene lookup returns CDR1 MNHNS and CDR2 SASEGT. The CDR3 extends over 13 amino acids. The CDR3, as DNA: TGTGCCAGCCAGGTGGGGAACAATCAGCCCCAGCATTTT. It is translated as CASQVGNNQPQHF.

The CDR3 spells CSVDGVTDTQYF. CDR3 nucleotides: TGCAGCGTTGACGGGGTCACAGATACGCAGTATTTT. The chain carries TRBV29-1 and TRBJ2-3, with D maybe TRBD2 (5 bases). The CDR3 consists of 12 residues. Trimming stripped 3 bases from V and 2 bases from J, with 6 bases between. Germline values: CDR1 SQVTM, CDR2 ANQGSEA.

The count of this clonotype is one. The rearrangement uses TRBV20-1 and TRBJ1-1; 7 nucleotides agree with TRBD1. The CDR3 sequence is 15 residues long. J was trimmed by 4 bases and V by 0 bases; bases with no gene match: 8. Germline CDR1 reads DFQATT; CDR2 reads SNEGSKA (reference sequence). CDR3 coding DNA: TGCAGTGCTAGAGATAATGCGGCAGGGGGCACTGAAGCTTTCTTT. As protein: CSARDNAAGGTEAFF.

CDR3 nucleotides: TGTGCCAGCAGGAGGGGACTAGCGGGAGTATTCAATGAGCAGTTCTTC. Translation gives CASRRGLAGVFNEQFF. The chain employs TRBV2 and TRBJ2-1, with 14 bases lining up with TRBD2. The CDR3 runs 16 residues. Per germline, CDR1 SNHLY and CDR2 FYNNEI. V dropped 6 bases and J dropped 6; count of bases not matched to a gene: 7.

This clonotype was seen at least ten times. The chain is built from TRBV11-2 and TRBJ1-6; a possible D gene is TRBD1 (5 bases). Germline assignment: CDR1 SGHAT and CDR2 FQNNGV. This CDR3 comprises 15 residues. V was shortened by 2 bases and J by 6 bases, with 11 bases between the two germline ends. The CDR3 DNA sequence: TGTGCCAGCAGCTTACAGGGACGTGGTAATTCACCCCTCCACTTT. Translation: CASSLQGRGNSPLHF.

This clonotype was counted a few times. The chain couples TRBV2 to TRBJ2-1; the D gene is possibly TRBD1 (7 bases). The CDR3 loop spans 13 amino acids. From germline, CDR1 is SNHLY and CDR2 FYNNEI. Trimming pared 9 bases from V and 7 bases from J, leaving 16 bases between. The CDR3 DNA sequence: TGTGCCAGTCAGAAACAGGGGACTAATGAGCAGTTCTTC. It specifies CASQKQGTNEQFF.

Ten or more counts support this clonotype. This may stem from a read error, because a much larger clone lies one nucleotide away. This chain connects TRBV20-1 to TRBJ2-1, with 9 bases fitting TRBD2. Looked up from germline, CDR1 is DFQATT and CDR2 is SNEGSKA (reference sequence). The CDR3 loop spans 13 amino acids. As DNA, the CDR3 is TGCAGTGCTAGAGGGACTAGCGTAGGTGAGCGGTTCTTC. Translated, it gives CSARGTSVGERFF.

In its sample, this clonotype was seen many times. The chain is built from TRBV7-3 and TRBJ2-1; 11 nucleotides align to TRBD2. The CDR3 has 16 amino acids. The germline V gene encodes CDR1 SGHTA and CDR2 FQGTGA. The ends lost 2 bases at V and 7 bases at J; junction bases unmatched: 7. The CDR3, as DNA: TGTGCCAGCAGCTTACTTAGCGGGGGGGCCGGGAATGAGCAGTTCTTC. Protein: CASSLLSGGAGNEQFF.

The chain uses TRBV5-1 and TRBJ1-2; no clear D. The V end was cut by 4 bases, the J end by 8 bases, with 15 bases between. Germline CDR1 and CDR2: SGHRS and YFSETQ. The CDR3 spans 13 residues. The CDR3 DNA sequence: TGCGCCAGCAGCCAAGTATCGATGATCGGCTACACCTTC. Translated: CASSQVSMIGYTF.

This clonotype appeared many times. The chain carries TRBV18 and TRBJ2-7, with TRBD1 matching 7 bases. V gave up 5 bases and J gave up 6 bases; unmatched junction bases: 7. This CDR3 is built from 13 residues. Germline V gene lookup returns CDR1 KGHSH and CDR2 LQKENI. CDR3 sequence reads: CASSTDRVSEQYF. Written as DNA, the CDR3 is TGTGCCAGCTCAACCGACAGGGTAAGCGAGCAGTACTTC.

As to this clonotype: The junction differs from germline at one of its ends, possibly a read error. V and J are TRBV19 and TRBJ2-3; D gene uncertain. Germline V lookup: CDR1 LNHDA, CDR2 SQIVND (reference sequence). This CDR3 comprises 14 residues. Here the CDR3 reads CACSIDPTPRAQYF. Written as DNA, the CDR3 is TGTGCCTGTAGTATTGACCCCACCCCGCGTGCGCAGTATTTT.

This clonotype was recorded once. The chain employs TRBV29-1 and TRBJ2-1, with 10 bases aligning to TRBD2. The CDR3 contains 16 residues. The germline V gene has CDR1 SQVTM and CDR2 ANQGSEA. This CDR3 reads CSFLAGAFRSYNEQFF. Here the CDR3 DNA reads TGCAGTTTTCTAGCGGGGGCTTTTCGCTCCTACAATGAGCAGTTCTTC.

This clonotype is judged medium-sized. The V gene is TRBV10-3, the J gene TRBJ1-2; perhaps TRBD1 as D (6 bases). This CDR3 region has 15 residues. CDR1 and CDR2 from the germline V gene are ENHRY and SYGVKD. V dropped 1 base and J dropped 1 base, with 10 bases sitting between them. The DNA of the CDR3 is TGTGCCATCAGTGAGTTCCGGGACAATAACTATGGCTACACCTTC. This sequence encodes CAISEFRDNNYGYTF.

This chain links TRBV19 with TRBJ2-2; TRBD1 matches at 10 bases. V trimming: 7 bases; J trimming: 8 bases; junction bases outside the gene matches: 13. From germline, CDR1 is LNHDA and CDR2 SQIVND (reference sequence). The CDR3 loop spans 16 amino acids. This CDR3 is CASMRGTGAQAGELFF. CDR3 in DNA: TGTGCCAGTATGAGGGGGACAGGGGCGCAAGCTGGGGAGCTGTTTTTT.

J is TRBJ2-5 and V is TRBV10-3; weak D call: TRBD2 (5 bases). CDR1 ENHRY and CDR2 SYGVKD come from the germline V gene. The CDR3 runs to 15 residues. The V end lost 0 bases, the J end lost 2 bases, and 10 bases lay between the germline ends. The CDR3 spells CAISESRGGQETQYF. CDR3 DNA: TGTGCCATCAGTGAGTCTCGAGGCGGGCAAGAGACCCAGTACTTC.

This clonotype was recorded once. V gene TRBV20-1 combines with J gene TRBJ2-7; no definite D call. Germline loops: CDR1 DFQATT, CDR2 SNEGSKA (reference sequence). V was pared by 0 bases and J by 3 bases, with 15 bases between. This CDR3 is 15 amino acids long. CDR3 nucleotide sequence: TGCAGTGCTAGAGATGGGAAAGGGTCCTACTACGAGCAGTACTTC. Encoded protein: CSARDGKGSYYEQYF.

In its sample, this clonotype ranks as medium-sized. The chain joins TRBV20-1 to TRBJ2-1; D not certain. The CDR3 consists of 14 residues. V lost 3 bases and J lost 6, with 15 bases in between. CDR1 is DFQATT, CDR2 SNEGSKA, per germline (reference sequence). The CDR3 reads CSASNGSSGNEQFF. Here the CDR3 DNA reads TGCAGTGCTAGCAACGGGTCTAGTGGCAATGAGCAGTTCTTC.

This clonotype was seen a few times. With a much larger clone just one base away, this may be a read error. The chain couples TRBV30 to TRBJ1-2, with D hard to call. This CDR3 spans 12 amino acids. The V gene lost 4 bases and the J gene lost 2 bases, with 8 bases spanning the gap. The V gene's germline CDR1 is GTSNPN and CDR2 SVGIG (reference sequence). The CDR3 reads CAWIALNYGYTF. The CDR3 DNA sequence: TGTGCCTGGATAGCTCTGAACTATGGCTACACCTTC.

This clonotype has a single count. The chain is built from TRBV6-5 and TRBJ2-1; TRBD2 aligns across 7 bases. CDR1 and CDR2 from the germline V gene are MNHEY and SVGAGI. This CDR3 spans 14 amino acids. With 5 bases clipped from V and 1 base from J, the junction kept 2 bases outside the gene matches. The CDR3 spells CASSSGMSYNEQFF. CDR3 in DNA: TGTGCCAGCAGTAGCGGGATGTCCTACAATGAGCAGTTCTTC.